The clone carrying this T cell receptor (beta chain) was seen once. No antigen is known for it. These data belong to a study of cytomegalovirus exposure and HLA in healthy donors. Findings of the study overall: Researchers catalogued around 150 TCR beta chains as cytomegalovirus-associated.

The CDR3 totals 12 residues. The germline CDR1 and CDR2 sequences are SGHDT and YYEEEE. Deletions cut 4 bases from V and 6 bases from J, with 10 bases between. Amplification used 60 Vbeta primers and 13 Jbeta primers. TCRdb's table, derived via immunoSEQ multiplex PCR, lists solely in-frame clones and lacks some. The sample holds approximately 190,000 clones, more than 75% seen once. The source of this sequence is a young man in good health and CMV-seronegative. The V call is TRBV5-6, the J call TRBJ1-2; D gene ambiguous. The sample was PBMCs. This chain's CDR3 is CASSLQENGYTF. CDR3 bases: TGTGCCAGCAGCCTGCAAGAGAATGGCTACACCTTC.